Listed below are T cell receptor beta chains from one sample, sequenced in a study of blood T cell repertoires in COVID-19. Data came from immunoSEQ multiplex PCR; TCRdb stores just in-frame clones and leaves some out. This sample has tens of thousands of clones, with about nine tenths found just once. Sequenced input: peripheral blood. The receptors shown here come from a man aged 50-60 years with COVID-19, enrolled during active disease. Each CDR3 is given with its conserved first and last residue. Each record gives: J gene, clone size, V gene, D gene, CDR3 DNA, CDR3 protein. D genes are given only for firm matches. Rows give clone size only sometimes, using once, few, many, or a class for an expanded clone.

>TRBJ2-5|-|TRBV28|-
TGTGCCAGCAGTTTATGGGACACCCAAGAGACCCAGTACTTC
CASSLWDTQETQYF
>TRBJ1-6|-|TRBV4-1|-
TGCGCCAGCAGCCAAGATCAGGGCATGAGTTCACCCCTCCACTTT
CASSQDQGMSSPLHF
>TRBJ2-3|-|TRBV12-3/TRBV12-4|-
TGTGCCAGCAGAACGGGGGGCACAGATACGCAGTATTTT
CASRTGGTDTQYF
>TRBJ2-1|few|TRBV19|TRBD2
TGTGCCAGTAGTAAAATACTAGCGGGAGGATCCTACAATGAGCAGTTCTTC
CASSKILAGGSYNEQFF
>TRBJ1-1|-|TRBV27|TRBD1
TGTGCCAGCAGTACCAAAACCGCGACAGGGGGAGCTTTCTTT
CASSTKTATGGAFF
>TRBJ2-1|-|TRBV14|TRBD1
TGTGCCAGCAGCCAACTTAGGGACAGTTTCTACAATGAGCAGTTCTTC
CASSQLRDSFYNEQFF
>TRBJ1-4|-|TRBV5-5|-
TGTGCCAGCAGCTTGGGTCTACGGTGGGAAAAACTGTTTTTT
CASSLGLRWEKLFF
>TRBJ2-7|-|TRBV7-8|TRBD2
TGTGCCAGCAGCTCGGGACTACGGGGCGAGCAGTACTTC
CASSSGLRGEQYF
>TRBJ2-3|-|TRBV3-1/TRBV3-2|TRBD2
TGTGCCAGCAGCCAAGGACTAGCGGGAGTTATAGATACGCAGTATTTT
CASSQGLAGVIDTQYF
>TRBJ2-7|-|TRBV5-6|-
TGTGCCAGCAGCACTAGGGGGAAGCAGTACTTC
CASSTRGKQYF
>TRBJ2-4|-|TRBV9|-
TGTGCCAGCAGCGTATCCGGAGGGAACATTCAGTACTTC
CASSVSGGNIQYF
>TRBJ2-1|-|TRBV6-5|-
TGTGCCAGCAGTTACGGGCAGGGAATGGAGTTCTTC
CASSYGQGMEFF
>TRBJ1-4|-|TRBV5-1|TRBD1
TGCGCCAGCAGCCGCAGGGACAGCGCGGAGGCTAATGAAAAACTGTTTTTT
CASSRRDSAEANEKLFF
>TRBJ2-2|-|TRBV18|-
TGTGCCAGCTCACCACAGACGGGAGCGAACACCGGGGAGCTGTTTTTT
CASSPQTGANTGELFF
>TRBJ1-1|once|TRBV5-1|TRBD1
TGCGCCAGCAGCTTGGGGACAGGGGGTTCCGCTGAAGCTTTCTTT
CASSLGTGGSAEAFF
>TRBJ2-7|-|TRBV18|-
TGTGCCAGCTCACCATTAAGGGAGCACGAGCAGTACTTC
CASSPLREHEQYF
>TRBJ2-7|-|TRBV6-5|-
TGTGCCAGCAGTTACTCCCCCAGGGGCCCCTACGAGCAGTACTTC
CASSYSPRGPYEQYF
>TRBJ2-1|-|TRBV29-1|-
TGCAGCGTGGGGGGACTCAACAATGAGCAGTTCTTC
CSVGGLNNEQFF
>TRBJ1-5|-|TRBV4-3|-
TGCGCCAGCAGCCAAGATCGATCGGGTCAGCCCCAGCATTTT
CASSQDRSGQPQHF
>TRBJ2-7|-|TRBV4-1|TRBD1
TGCGCCAGCAGCCTCGATTATGGACAGGGATCACCCTACGAGCAGTACTTC
CASSLDYGQGSPYEQYF
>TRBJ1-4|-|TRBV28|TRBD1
TGTGCCAGCAGTTTTTTAGGACAGGGAGATGAAAAACTGTTTTTT
CASSFLGQGDEKLFF
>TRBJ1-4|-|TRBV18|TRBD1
TGTGCCAGCTCATTTCGACAGGGAGACGGTGAAAAACTGTTTTTT
CASSFRQGDGEKLFF
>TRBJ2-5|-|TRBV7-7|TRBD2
TGTGCCAGCAGCTCGATGACTAGCGGGAGGGGATGGGAGACCCAGTACTTC
CASSSMTSGRGWETQYF
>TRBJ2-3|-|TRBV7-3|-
TGTGCCAGCAGCTTATCGTTAGCTGTCACAGATACGCAGTATTTT
CASSLSLAVTDTQYF
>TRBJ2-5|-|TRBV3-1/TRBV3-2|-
TGTGCCAGCAGCCAGTCGGAGACCCAGTACTTC
CASSQSETQYF
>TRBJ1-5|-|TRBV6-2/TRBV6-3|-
TGTGCCAGCAGCCCACAGAGACGAAATCAGCCCCAGCATTTT
CASSPQRRNQPQHF
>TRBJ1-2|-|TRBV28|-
TGTGCCATCGAAGATAGCCGTACCTATGGCTACACCTTC
CAIEDSRTYGYTF
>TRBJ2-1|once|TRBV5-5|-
TGTGCCAGCAGCAACGGACCGGGGTTTTCCTACAATGAGCAGTTCTTC
CASSNGPGFSYNEQFF
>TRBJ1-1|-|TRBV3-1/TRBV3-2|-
TGTGCCAGCAGCCAAGTACGAGACACTGAAGCTTTCTTT
CASSQVRDTEAFF
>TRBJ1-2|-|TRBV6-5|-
TGTGCCAGCAGCCATCGGGCTAACTATGGCTACACCTTC
CASSHRANYGYTF
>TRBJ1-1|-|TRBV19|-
TGTGCCAGTAACGCTTATAGTCCGCCAAACACTGAAGCTTTCTTT
CASNAYSPPNTEAFF
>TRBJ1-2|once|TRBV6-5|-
TGTGCCATCCAGAGGGACACCGATGGCTACACCTTC
CAIQRDTDGYTF
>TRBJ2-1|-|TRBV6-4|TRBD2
TGTGCCAGCAGTGACACGACTAGCGGGGGAGACTACAATGAGCAGTTCTTC
CASSDTTSGGDYNEQFF
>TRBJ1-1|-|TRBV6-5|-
TGTGCCAGCAGTTACTCCCGAGGGGGCACTGAAGCTTTCTTT
CASSYSRGGTEAFF
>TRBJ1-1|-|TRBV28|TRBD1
TGTGCCAGCAGTGGACAGGCGGAACTTACTGAAGCTTTCTTT
CASSGQAELTEAFF
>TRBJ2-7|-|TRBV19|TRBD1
TGTGCCAGTAGACCTGGACAGGGGCTGGCCTACGAGCAGTACTTC
CASRPGQGLAYEQYF
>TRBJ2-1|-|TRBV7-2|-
TGTGCCAGCAGCTTGAGCTCCGGGGGACGCTCCTACAATGAGCAGTTCTTC
CASSLSSGGRSYNEQFF
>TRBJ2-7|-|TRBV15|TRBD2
TGTGCCACCAGCAGAGTAGCGGGAACCTACGAGCAGTACTTC
CATSRVAGTYEQYF